This TCR beta chain is drawn from a study of T cell responses to AZD1222 COVID-19 vaccine. Regarding the study as a whole: After two AZD1222 doses, spike-specific TCR breadth and depth rose versus day 0.

Sequencing used immunoSEQ multiplex PCR; TCRdb keeps in-frame clones, though not all of them. The sample contains 150,000 to 160,000 clones, under 95% of which appear only once. On this clone itself: The antigen remains undetermined.

With 3 bases removed from V and 0 bases from J, the gap between germline ends came to 18 bases. The CDR3 is made up of 17 amino acids. Germline V gives CDR1 SGHNT, CDR2 YYREEE (reference sequence). The source of this sequence is an adult in good health. The sequencing here drew on peripheral blood, taken on day 0 of AZD1222 vaccination. The rearrangement links TRBV5-4 to TRBJ1-2; D uncertain. CDR3 DNA: TGTGCCAGCAGCTCGGGGAGGGAGAGAAACTCTAACTATGGCTACACCTTC. It yields the protein CASSSGRERNSNYGYTF. Variable domain in full (rest from reference TRBV5-4 and TRBJ1-2): ETGVTQSPTHLIKTRGQQVTLRCSSQSGHNTVSWYQQALGQGPQFIFQYYREEENGRGNFPPRFSGLQFPNYSSELNVNALELDDSALYLCASSSGRERNSNYGYTFGSGTRLTVV.